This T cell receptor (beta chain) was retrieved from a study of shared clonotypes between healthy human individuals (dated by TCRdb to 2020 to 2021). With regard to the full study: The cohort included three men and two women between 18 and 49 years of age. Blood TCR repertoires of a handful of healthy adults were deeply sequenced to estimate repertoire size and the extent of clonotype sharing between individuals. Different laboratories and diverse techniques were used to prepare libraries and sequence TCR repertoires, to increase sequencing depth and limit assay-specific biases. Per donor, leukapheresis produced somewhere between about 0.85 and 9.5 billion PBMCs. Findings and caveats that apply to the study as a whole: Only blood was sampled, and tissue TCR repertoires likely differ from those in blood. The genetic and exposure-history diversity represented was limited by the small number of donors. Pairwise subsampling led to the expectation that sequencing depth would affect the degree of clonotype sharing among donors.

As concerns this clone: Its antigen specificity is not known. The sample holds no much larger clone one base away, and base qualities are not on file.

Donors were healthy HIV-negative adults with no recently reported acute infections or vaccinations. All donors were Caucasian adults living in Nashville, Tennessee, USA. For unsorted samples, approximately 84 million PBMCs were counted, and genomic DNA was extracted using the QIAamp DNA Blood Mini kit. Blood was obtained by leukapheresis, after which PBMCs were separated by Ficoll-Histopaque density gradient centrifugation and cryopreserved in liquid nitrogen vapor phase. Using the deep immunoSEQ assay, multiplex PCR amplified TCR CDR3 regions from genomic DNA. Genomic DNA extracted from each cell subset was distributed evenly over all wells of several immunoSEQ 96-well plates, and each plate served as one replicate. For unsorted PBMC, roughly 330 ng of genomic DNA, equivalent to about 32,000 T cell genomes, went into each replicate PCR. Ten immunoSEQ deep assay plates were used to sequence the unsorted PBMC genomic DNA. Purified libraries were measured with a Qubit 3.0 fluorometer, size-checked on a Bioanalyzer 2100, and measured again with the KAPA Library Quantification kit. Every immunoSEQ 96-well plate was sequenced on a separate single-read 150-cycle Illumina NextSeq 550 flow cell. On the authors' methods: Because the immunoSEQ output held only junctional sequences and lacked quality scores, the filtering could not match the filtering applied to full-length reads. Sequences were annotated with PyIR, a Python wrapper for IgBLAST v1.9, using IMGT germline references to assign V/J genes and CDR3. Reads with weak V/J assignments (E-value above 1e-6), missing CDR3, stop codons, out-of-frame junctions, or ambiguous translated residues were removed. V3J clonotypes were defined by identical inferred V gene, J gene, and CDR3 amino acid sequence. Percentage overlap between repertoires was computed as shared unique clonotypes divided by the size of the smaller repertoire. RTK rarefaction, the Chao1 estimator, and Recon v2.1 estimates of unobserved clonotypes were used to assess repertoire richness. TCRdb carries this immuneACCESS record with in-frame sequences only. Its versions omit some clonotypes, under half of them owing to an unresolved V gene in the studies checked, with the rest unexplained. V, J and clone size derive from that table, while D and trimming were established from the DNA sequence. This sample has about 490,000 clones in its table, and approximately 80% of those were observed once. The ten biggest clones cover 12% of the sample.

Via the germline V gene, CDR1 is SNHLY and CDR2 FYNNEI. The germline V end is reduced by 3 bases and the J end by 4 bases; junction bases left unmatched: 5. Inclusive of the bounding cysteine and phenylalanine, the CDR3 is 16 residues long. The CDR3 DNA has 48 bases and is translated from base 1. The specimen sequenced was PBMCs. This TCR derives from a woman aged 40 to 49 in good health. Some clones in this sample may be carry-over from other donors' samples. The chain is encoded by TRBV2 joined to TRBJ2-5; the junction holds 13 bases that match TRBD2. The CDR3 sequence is CASSDKGLAGVETQYF. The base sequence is TGTGCCAGCAGTGACAAAGGACTAGCGGGAGTAGAGACCCAGTACTTC. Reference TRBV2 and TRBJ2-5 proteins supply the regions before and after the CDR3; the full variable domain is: EPEVTQTPSHQVTQMGQEVILRCVPISNHLYFYWYRQILGQKVEFLVSFYNNEISEKSEIFDDQFSVERPDGSNFTLKIRSTKLEDSAMYFCASSDKGLAGVETQYFGPGTRLLVL.